Listed below are T cell receptor beta chains from one sample, sequenced in a study of blood T cell repertoires in COVID-19. Repertoires were generated with immunoSEQ multiplex PCR, while TCRdb's copy carries only in-frame clones and drops some. The repertoire holds about 180,000 clones, with roughly four fifths as singletons. Sequencing used peripheral blood. These receptors came from a woman aged 70 to 79 with COVID-19, enrolled during active disease. Each CDR3 is given with its conserved first and last residue. The order of the fields is D gene, J gene, V gene, CDR3 protein. The D gene is left open where the match is weak.

d_gene: NA; j_gene: TRBJ1-3; v_gene: TRBV5-4; CDR3aa: CASSLAGREGGNTIYF
d_gene: NA; j_gene: TRBJ1-1; v_gene: TRBV18; CDR3aa: CASSLATENTEAFF
d_gene: TRBD1; j_gene: TRBJ1-2; v_gene: TRBV7-9; CDR3aa: CASSSGTERGYTF
d_gene: TRBD2; j_gene: TRBJ2-1; v_gene: TRBV2; CDR3aa: CASRIGLAEPQVQFF
d_gene: TRBD2; j_gene: TRBJ2-3; v_gene: TRBV7-2; CDR3aa: CASSLGLAGGRTDTQYF
d_gene: NA; j_gene: TRBJ1-1; v_gene: TRBV2; CDR3aa: CASILDRNTEAFF
d_gene: NA; j_gene: TRBJ2-1; v_gene: TRBV3-1/TRBV3-2; CDR3aa: CASSQAVNEQFF
d_gene: NA; j_gene: TRBJ1-1; v_gene: TRBV18; CDR3aa: CASSPLGGLNTEAFF
d_gene: NA; j_gene: TRBJ1-2; v_gene: TRBV28; CDR3aa: CASSTSSNSHSGYTF
d_gene: NA; j_gene: TRBJ2-1; v_gene: TRBV18; CDR3aa: CASSPPGSPSYNEQFF
d_gene: TRBD1; j_gene: TRBJ2-5; v_gene: TRBV11-2; CDR3aa: CASSTEGATTQYF
d_gene: NA; j_gene: TRBJ1-6; v_gene: TRBV18; CDR3aa: CASSPQGQGNSPLHF
d_gene: TRBD1; j_gene: TRBJ1-3; v_gene: TRBV7-2; CDR3aa: CASSPTGGRSGNTIYF
d_gene: NA; j_gene: TRBJ2-7; v_gene: TRBV7-2; CDR3aa: CASSLAPDYYEQYF
d_gene: TRBD1; j_gene: TRBJ1-3; v_gene: TRBV18; CDR3aa: CASSPLDRASGNTIYF
d_gene: TRBD2; j_gene: TRBJ2-7; v_gene: TRBV25-1; CDR3aa: CASSARNSGRSEQYF
d_gene: NA; j_gene: TRBJ2-7; v_gene: TRBV7-9; CDR3aa: CASSPRLESYEQYF
d_gene: NA; j_gene: TRBJ1-2; v_gene: TRBV5-1; CDR3aa: CASRPDRTAYGYTF
d_gene: NA; j_gene: TRBJ2-1; v_gene: TRBV5-1; CDR3aa: CASSLIPGITSYNEQFF
d_gene: NA; j_gene: TRBJ1-2; v_gene: TRBV6-2/TRBV6-3; CDR3aa: CASSSPGYANYGYTF
d_gene: NA; j_gene: TRBJ2-3; v_gene: TRBV7-2; CDR3aa: CAKPTGGPSTDTQYF
d_gene: TRBD1; j_gene: TRBJ1-5; v_gene: TRBV7-2; CDR3aa: CASSLEYQGVQHF
d_gene: NA; j_gene: TRBJ2-1; v_gene: TRBV28; CDR3aa: CASSPPGQEGYNEQFF
d_gene: NA; j_gene: TRBJ1-3; v_gene: TRBV12-5; CDR3aa: CASGLDRSGNTIYF
d_gene: NA; j_gene: TRBJ2-2; v_gene: TRBV19; CDR3aa: CASRRGSNTGELFF
d_gene: NA; j_gene: TRBJ2-2; v_gene: TRBV4-3; CDR3aa: CASSQDRGSGELFF
d_gene: TRBD1; j_gene: TRBJ2-1; v_gene: TRBV30; CDR3aa: CAWSGATGTGARNEQFF
d_gene: NA; j_gene: TRBJ2-1; v_gene: TRBV5-6; CDR3aa: CASSPYRLVGPFF
d_gene: TRBD1; j_gene: TRBJ1-2; v_gene: TRBV19; CDR3aa: CASSWISGQGIGGYTF
d_gene: TRBD1; j_gene: TRBJ1-4; v_gene: TRBV19; CDR3aa: CASAHTGTVNEKLFF
d_gene: TRBD1; j_gene: TRBJ1-3; v_gene: TRBV5-1; CDR3aa: CASSLDRGSGNTIYF
d_gene: NA; j_gene: TRBJ1-1; v_gene: TRBV5-1; CDR3aa: CASTNTDGTEAFF
d_gene: TRBD2; j_gene: TRBJ2-7; v_gene: TRBV7-2; CDR3aa: CASSLGLLAGAYEQYF
d_gene: TRBD1; j_gene: TRBJ2-7; v_gene: TRBV9; CDR3aa: CASSLGGQGYEQYF
d_gene: NA; j_gene: TRBJ1-2; v_gene: TRBV27; CDR3aa: CASRPPKGDGYTF
d_gene: TRBD1; j_gene: TRBJ1-6; v_gene: TRBV3-1/TRBV3-2; CDR3aa: CASSPRDRALHF
d_gene: TRBD1; j_gene: TRBJ2-5; v_gene: TRBV5-1; CDR3aa: CASSPGTGGAVAQYF
d_gene: NA; j_gene: TRBJ2-3; v_gene: TRBV10-3; CDR3aa: CATTARGTFSTDTQYF
d_gene: TRBD2; j_gene: TRBJ2-6; v_gene: TRBV2; CDR3aa: CASRLAGGTGANVLTF
d_gene: NA; j_gene: TRBJ1-5; v_gene: TRBV4-3; CDR3aa: CASSQGTGNQPQHF
d_gene: NA; j_gene: TRBJ2-7; v_gene: TRBV27; CDR3aa: CASSPQLGTPYEQYF
d_gene: TRBD2; j_gene: TRBJ2-2; v_gene: TRBV10-2; CDR3aa: CASKELAGGGGELFF
d_gene: TRBD2; j_gene: TRBJ2-7; v_gene: TRBV9; CDR3aa: CASSSGAGAREEQYF
d_gene: NA; j_gene: TRBJ2-7; v_gene: TRBV28; CDR3aa: CASGGGVIREQYF
d_gene: TRBD2; j_gene: TRBJ2-5; v_gene: TRBV7-2; CDR3aa: CASGRDLQETQYF
d_gene: TRBD1; j_gene: TRBJ2-7; v_gene: TRBV15; CDR3aa: CATSGARQGPYEQYF
d_gene: NA; j_gene: TRBJ2-3; v_gene: TRBV5-5; CDR3aa: CASSLVVAVDTQYF
d_gene: NA; j_gene: TRBJ1-5; v_gene: TRBV12-5; CDR3aa: CASGLMSYQPQHF
d_gene: TRBD1; j_gene: TRBJ1-1; v_gene: TRBV10-3; CDR3aa: CAIRPQGVGTEAFF